These T cell receptor beta chains were read from a single sample in a study of blood T cells in healthy people across ages. TCRdb reprocessed the 5' RACE reads with MiXCR, giving one entry per CDR3 protein. The data contain some 800,000 distinct CDR3 sequences, under 45% of them singletons. Material: blood. The receptor set was obtained from a man in his sixties in good health. Both conserved end residues are part of each CDR3. The order of the fields is J gene, V gene, clone size, CDR3 protein. Some rows mark clone size as missing; the rest say once, few, many or name a class of expanded clone.

J gene: TRBJ2-2
V gene: TRBV3-1
clone size: -
CDR3 protein: CASSQGRRANTGELFF

J gene: TRBJ2-7
V gene: TRBV20-1
clone size: -
CDR3 protein: CSATGLAGGTYEQYF

J gene: TRBJ2-7
V gene: TRBV15
clone size: few
CDR3 protein: CATSRDLGGAYEQYF

J gene: TRBJ2-5
V gene: TRBV4-3
clone size: few
CDR3 protein: CASSQGPNQETQYF

J gene: TRBJ2-1
V gene: TRBV6-2/TRBV6-3
clone size: -
CDR3 protein: CASRETASNNEQFF

J gene: TRBJ1-1
V gene: TRBV5-1
clone size: -
CDR3 protein: CASSSGVTEAFF

J gene: TRBJ1-6
V gene: TRBV25-1
clone size: -
CDR3 protein: CASSEIAGIRNSPLHF

J gene: TRBJ2-5
V gene: TRBV20-1
clone size: many
CDR3 protein: CSARRGLAGGRQGQETQYF

J gene: TRBJ2-7
V gene: TRBV7-2
clone size: many
CDR3 protein: CASSLDRFGEQYF

J gene: TRBJ2-5
V gene: TRBV12-3/TRBV12-4
clone size: -
CDR3 protein: CASSAGLAFTETQYF

J gene: TRBJ1-5
V gene: TRBV10-3
clone size: few
CDR3 protein: CAISPDGSNQPQHF

J gene: TRBJ2-3
V gene: TRBV5-6
clone size: -
CDR3 protein: CASSLPGGWSPDTQYF

J gene: TRBJ1-5
V gene: TRBV10-3
clone size: -
CDR3 protein: CAISDRGINQPQHF

J gene: TRBJ1-2
V gene: TRBV3-1
clone size: -
CDR3 protein: CASSQEDSFYGYTF

J gene: TRBJ2-7
V gene: TRBV6-2/TRBV6-3
clone size: few
CDR3 protein: CASSDGTTLSYEQYF

J gene: TRBJ2-3
V gene: TRBV20-1
clone size: -
CDR3 protein: CSARDLSGGSDTQYF

J gene: TRBJ1-5
V gene: TRBV20-1
clone size: few
CDR3 protein: CSARDPRGNQPQHF

J gene: TRBJ2-1
V gene: TRBV5-1
clone size: -
CDR3 protein: CASSLVGNSYNEQFF

J gene: TRBJ2-2
V gene: TRBV7-2
clone size: many
CDR3 protein: CASSLSGGAMFGELFF

J gene: TRBJ1-2
V gene: TRBV7-2
clone size: once
CDR3 protein: CASSLDRAENYGYTF

J gene: TRBJ1-1
V gene: TRBV28
clone size: -
CDR3 protein: CASSDRAGAFF

J gene: TRBJ2-5
V gene: TRBV6-5
clone size: -
CDR3 protein: CASRGSGGEKTQYF

J gene: TRBJ1-2
V gene: TRBV20-1
clone size: few
CDR3 protein: CSARHPPTNYGYTF

J gene: TRBJ1-1
V gene: TRBV30
clone size: -
CDR3 protein: CAWSVPRQGASTEAFF